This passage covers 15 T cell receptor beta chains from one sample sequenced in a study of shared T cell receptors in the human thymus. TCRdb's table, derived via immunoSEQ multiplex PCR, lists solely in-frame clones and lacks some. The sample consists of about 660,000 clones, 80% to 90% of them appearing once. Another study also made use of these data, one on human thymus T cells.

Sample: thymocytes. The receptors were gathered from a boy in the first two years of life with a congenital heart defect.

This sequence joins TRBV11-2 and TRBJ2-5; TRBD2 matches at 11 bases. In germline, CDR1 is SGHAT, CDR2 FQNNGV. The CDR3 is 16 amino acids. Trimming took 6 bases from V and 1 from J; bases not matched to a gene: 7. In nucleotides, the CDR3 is TGTGCCAGCAGACAAGGACTAGCGGGCTTCCAAGAGACCCAGTACTTC. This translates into CASRQGLAGFQETQYF.

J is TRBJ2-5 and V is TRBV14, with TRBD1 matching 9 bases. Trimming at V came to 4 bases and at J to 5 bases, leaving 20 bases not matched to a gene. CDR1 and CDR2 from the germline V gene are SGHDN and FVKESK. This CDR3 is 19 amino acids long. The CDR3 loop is CASSRTGTGKFSKSETQYF. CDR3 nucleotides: TGTGCCAGCAGCCGGACCGGGACAGGGAAGTTTAGTAAATCGGAGACCCAGTACTTC. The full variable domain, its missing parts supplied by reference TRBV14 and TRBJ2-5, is EAGVTQFPSHSVIEKGQTVTLRCDPISGHDNLYWYRRVMGKEIKFLLHFVKESKQDESGMPNNRFLAERTGGTYSTLKVQPAELEDSGVYFCASSRTGTGKFSKSETQYFGPGTRLLVL.

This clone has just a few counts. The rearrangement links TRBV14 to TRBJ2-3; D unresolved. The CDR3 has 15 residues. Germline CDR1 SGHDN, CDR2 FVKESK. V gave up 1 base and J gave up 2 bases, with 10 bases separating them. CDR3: CASSQVKSYTDTQYF. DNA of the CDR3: TGTGCCAGCAGCCAAGTAAAGTCCTACACAGATACGCAGTATTTT.

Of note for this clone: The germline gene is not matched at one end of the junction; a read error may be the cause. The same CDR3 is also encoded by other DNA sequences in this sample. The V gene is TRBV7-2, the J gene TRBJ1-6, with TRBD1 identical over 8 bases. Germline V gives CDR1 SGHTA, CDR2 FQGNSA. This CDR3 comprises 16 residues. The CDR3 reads CASSLVDRVGHSPLHF. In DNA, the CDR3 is TGTGCCAGCAGCTTAGTGGACAGGGTCGGTCATTCCCCCCTCCACTTT.

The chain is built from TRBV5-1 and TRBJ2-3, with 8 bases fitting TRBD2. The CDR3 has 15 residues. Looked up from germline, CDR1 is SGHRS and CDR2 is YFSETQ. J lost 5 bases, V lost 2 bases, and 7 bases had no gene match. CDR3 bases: TGCGCCAGCAGCTTCTCGCGGGGGGCCGGAGATACGCAGTATTTT. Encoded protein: CASSFSRGAGDTQYF.

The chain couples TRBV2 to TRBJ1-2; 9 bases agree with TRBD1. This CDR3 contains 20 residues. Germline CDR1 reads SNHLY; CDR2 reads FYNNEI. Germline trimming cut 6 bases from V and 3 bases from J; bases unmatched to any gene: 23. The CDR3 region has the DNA TGTGCCAGCAGGGCCTTGCGGCCTGGGACAGGGAACCCAACAGACTATGGCTACACCTTC. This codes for CASRALRPGTGNPTDYGYTF.

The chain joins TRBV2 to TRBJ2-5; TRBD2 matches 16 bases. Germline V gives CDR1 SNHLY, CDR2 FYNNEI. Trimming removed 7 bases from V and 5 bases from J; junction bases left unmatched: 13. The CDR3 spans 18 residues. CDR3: CASTSRGLAGGREETQYF. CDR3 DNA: TGTGCCAGCACCTCCCGGGGACTAGCGGGGGGGCGAGAGGAGACCCAGTACTTC.

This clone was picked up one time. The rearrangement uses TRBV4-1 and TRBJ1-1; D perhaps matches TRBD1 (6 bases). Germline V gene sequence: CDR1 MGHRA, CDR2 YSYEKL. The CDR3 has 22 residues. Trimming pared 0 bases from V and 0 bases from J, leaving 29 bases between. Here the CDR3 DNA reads TGCGCCAGCAGCCAAGATAGGCCGGGACACTCTTTCCACTTTTTCATGAACACTGAAGCTTTCTTT. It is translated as CASSQDRPGHSFHFFMNTEAFF.

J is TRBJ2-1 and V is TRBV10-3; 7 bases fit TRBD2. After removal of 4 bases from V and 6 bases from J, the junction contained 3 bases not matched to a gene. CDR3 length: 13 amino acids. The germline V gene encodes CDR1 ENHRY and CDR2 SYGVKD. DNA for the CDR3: TGTGCCATCAGTGGGGGGGGTTTCAATGAGCAGTTCTTC. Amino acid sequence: CAISGGGFNEQFF.

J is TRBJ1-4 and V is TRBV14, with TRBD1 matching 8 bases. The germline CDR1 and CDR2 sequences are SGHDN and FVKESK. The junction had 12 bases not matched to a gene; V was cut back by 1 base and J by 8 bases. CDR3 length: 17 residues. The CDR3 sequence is CASSQVPRTGSGEKLFF. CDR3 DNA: TGTGCCAGCAGCCAAGTCCCCCGGACAGGGTCGGGGGAAAAACTGTTTTTT.

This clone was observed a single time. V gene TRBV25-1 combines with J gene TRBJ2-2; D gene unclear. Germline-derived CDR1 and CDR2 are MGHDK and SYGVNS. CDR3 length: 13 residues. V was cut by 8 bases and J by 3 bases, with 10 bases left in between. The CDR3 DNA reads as TGTGCCAGCGGGCAGGCCTACACCGGGGAGCTGTTTTTT. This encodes CASGQAYTGELFF.

The CDR3 here is CASRDSKQGYGNTIYF. The CDR3 region has the DNA TGTGCCAGCAGGGATTCTAAGCAGGGGTACGGAAACACCATATATTTT. The chain is built from TRBV11-2 and TRBJ1-3; the D gene is possibly TRBD1 (6 bases). V lost 6 bases to trimming and J lost 4 bases, with 19 bases between them. In germline, CDR1 is SGHAT, CDR2 FQNNGV. This CDR3 spans 16 amino acids.

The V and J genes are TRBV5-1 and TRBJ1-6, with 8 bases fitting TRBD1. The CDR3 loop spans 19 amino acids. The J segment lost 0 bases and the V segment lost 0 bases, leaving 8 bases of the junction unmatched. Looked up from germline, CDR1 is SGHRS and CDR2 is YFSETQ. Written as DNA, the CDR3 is TGCGCCAGCAGCTTGGGGACCGGGACAGGAAGCTCCTATAATTCACCCCTCCACTTT. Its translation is CASSLGTGTGSSYNSPLHF.

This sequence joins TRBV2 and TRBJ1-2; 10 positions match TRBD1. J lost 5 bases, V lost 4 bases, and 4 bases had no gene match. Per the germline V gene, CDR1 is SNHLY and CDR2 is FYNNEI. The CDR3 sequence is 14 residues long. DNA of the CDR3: TGTGCCAGCAGTGTTGGACAGGGGGTATATGGCTACACCTTC. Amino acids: CASSVGQGVYGYTF.

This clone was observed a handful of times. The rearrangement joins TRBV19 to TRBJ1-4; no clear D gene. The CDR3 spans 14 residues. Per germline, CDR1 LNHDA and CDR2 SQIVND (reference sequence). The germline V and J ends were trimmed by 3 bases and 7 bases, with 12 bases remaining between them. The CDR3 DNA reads TGTGCCAGTAGTATTGGTACAGTTCCTGAAAAACTGTTTTTT. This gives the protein CASSIGTVPEKLFF.